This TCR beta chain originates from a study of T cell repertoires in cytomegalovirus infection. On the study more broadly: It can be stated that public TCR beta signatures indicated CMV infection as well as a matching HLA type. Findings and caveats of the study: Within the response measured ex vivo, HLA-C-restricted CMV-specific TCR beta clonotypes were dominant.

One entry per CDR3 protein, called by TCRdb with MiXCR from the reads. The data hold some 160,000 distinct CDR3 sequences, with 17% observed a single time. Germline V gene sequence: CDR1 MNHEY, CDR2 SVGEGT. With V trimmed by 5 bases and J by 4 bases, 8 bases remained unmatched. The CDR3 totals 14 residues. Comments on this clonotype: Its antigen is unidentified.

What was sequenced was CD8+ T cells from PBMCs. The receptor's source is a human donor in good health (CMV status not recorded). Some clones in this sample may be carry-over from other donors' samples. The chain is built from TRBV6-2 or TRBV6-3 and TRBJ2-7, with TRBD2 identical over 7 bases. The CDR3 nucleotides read TGTGCCAGCAGTCTTCCGGGACTAAAATACGAGCAGTACTTC. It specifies CASSLPGLKYEQYF.